The T cell receptor beta chain described here comes from a study of shared clonotypes between healthy human individuals. Study overall: CD4 naive and memory got three plates each, CD8 naive two, CD8 memory one.

The repertoire was sequenced with immunoSEQ multiplex PCR; TCRdb's copy has only in-frame clones and lacks some. The table records around 340,000 clones, less than 75% of them present only once. This clonotype was sampled from a man aged 25 to 40 in good health. Sequencing was done on a sample of memory CD4+ T cells sorted from blood. The subset is: CD45RA-negative fraction.

CDR3 sequence (DNA): TGTGCCACCGGGGAGGGCGCGGACTCTGGGGCCAACGTCCTGACTTTC. Translated: CATGEGADSGANVLTF. The chain employs TRBV15 and TRBJ2-6, with 7 nucleotides matching TRBD2. Germline trimming cut 8 bases from V and 0 bases from J; bases unmatched to any gene: 7. From germline, CDR1 is LNHNV and CDR2 YYDKDF (reference sequence). This CDR3 has 16 residues.